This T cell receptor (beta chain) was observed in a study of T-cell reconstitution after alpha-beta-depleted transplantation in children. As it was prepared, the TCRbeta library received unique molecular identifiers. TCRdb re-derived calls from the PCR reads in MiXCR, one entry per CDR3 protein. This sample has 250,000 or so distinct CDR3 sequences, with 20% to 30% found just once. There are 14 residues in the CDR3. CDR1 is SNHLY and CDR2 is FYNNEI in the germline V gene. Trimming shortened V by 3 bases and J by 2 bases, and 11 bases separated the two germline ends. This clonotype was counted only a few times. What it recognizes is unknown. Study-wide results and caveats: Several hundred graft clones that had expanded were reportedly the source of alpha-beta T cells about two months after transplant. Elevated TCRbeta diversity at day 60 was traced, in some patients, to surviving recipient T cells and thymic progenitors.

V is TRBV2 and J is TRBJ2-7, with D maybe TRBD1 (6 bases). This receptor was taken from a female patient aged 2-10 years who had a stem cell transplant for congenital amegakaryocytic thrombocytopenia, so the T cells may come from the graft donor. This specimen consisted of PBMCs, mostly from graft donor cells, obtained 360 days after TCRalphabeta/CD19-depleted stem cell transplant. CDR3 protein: CASSDRGDTYEQYF. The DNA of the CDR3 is TGTGCCAGCAGTGACAGGGGAGATACCTACGAGCAGTACTTC.